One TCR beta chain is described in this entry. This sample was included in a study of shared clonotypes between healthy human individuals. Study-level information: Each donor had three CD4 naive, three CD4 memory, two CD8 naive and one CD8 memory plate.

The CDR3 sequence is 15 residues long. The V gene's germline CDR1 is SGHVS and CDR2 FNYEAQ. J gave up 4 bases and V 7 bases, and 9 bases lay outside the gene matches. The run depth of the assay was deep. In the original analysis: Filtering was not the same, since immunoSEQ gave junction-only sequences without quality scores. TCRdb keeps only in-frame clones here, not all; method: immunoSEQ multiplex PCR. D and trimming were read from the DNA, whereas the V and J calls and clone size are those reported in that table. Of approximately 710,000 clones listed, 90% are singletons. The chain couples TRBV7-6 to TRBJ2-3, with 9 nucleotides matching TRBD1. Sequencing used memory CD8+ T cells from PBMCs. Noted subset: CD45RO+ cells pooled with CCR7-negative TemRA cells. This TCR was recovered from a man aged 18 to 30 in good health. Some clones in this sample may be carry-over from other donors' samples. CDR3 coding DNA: TGTGCCAGCATCCCCGGGACAGGGTTTGCAGATACGCAGTATTTT. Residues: CASIPGTGFADTQYF.